This T cell receptor beta chain comes out of a study of blood T cell repertoires in COVID-19 (dated by TCRdb to the early 2020s). A note on the overall study: The collaborator samples originated in the United States, Italy and Spain and spanned the acute and convalescent phases of COVID-19. Samples came from the ongoing ImmuneRACE study (first 160 participants) plus 1,254 subjects from 6 global collaborators. The sample metadata nearly always contained a de-identified subject ID, COVID-19 status, age in years and sex. Subjects who had been exposed to COVID-19, were actively infected with it, or had recovered from it provided the deeply sampled blood TCRbeta repertoires that made up the dataset. The repertoires were released in a freely available public database meant as a resource for research on the immune response to SARS-CoV-2. The material from the prospective study consisted of cDNA or gDNA derived from T cells, B-cell-depleted T cells, or PBMCs. Where available, HLA class I and class II types were taken from metadata supplied by the sample provider and were not determined by assay-based typing. Overall study results and their limits: The quantity of clinical and demographic metadata differed by source and by participant and was supplied without curation.

TCRbeta CDR3 regions were amplified from genomic DNA by means of the immunoSEQ Assay, a bias-controlled multiplex PCR. Per the source publication's procedure: Nucleated cell counts per sample were estimated from amplification of reference gene primers within the assay. To quantify the absolute abundance of each unique TCRbeta CDR3 rearrangement, sequence reads were collapsed and filtered. For each sample, productive Simpson clonality was calculated as the square root of Simpson's diversity index across productive rearrangements. TCRdb's version of the immuneACCESS table is confined to in-frame rearrangements and falls short of the full clone set. An unresolved V gene accounts for under half of the shortfall where checked; the remainder is of unknown origin. The V and J calls and clone size come from that table; D and trimming were worked out from the DNA. Here the sample has 200,000 or so clones; around 87% occur a single time. About 3% of the sample belongs to the ten largest clones.

Enrolling through a virtual design, the prospective study's participants ranged in age from roughly 18 to 89 years and lived across some 23 United States geographic areas. In the prospective study, participants were assigned to cohorts based on the clinical history participants reported in a screening survey and a study questionnaire. Mobile phlebotomists in the prospective study collected whole blood, serum and a nasopharyngeal or oropharyngeal swab from every participant. Additional blood draws and questionnaires over an approximately 2-month period could optionally be provided by prospective study participants. Prospective study blood samples were shipped either frozen or at room temperature before DNA extraction. The CDR3 runs 15 residues from the cysteine to the phenylalanine. The sequence is cut down to CDR3 DNA, 45 bases in frame from base 1. Via the germline V gene, CDR1 is SGHRS and CDR2 YFSETQ. V has 4 bases trimmed and J has 3 bases trimmed; junction bases matching no gene number 8.

As concerns this clone: Its cognate antigen has yet to be identified. No much larger clone is present one base from it, and per-base qualities are unavailable.

Sample: PBMCs or T cells enriched from blood (not recorded which). This TCR derives from a woman aged 18-35 years in a cohort exposed to, infected with or recovered from COVID-19 (not recorded which). The rearranged segments are TRBV5-1 and TRBJ2-3, with TRBD1 identical over 7 junction bases. DNA sequence: TGCGCCAGCAGCACAGGACAGGAGGAGACAGATACGCAGTATTTT. This is translated as CASSTGQEETDTQYF. The full variable domain, completed from the reference TRBV5-1 and TRBJ2-3 proteins outside the CDR3, reads KAGVTQTPRYLIKTRGQQVTLSCSPISGHRSVSWYQQTPGQGLQFLFEYFSETQRNKGNFPGRFSGRQFSNSRSEMNVSTLELGDSALYLCASSTGQEETDTQYFGPGTRLTVL.